These 29 T cell receptor beta chains were sequenced from one sample in a study of cytomegalovirus exposure and HLA in healthy donors. The study ran its PCR with 60 Vbeta and 13 Jbeta primers. Generated by immunoSEQ multiplex PCR, the TCRdb table keeps only in-frame clones and is missing some. The sample holds around 150,000 clones, roughly 88% seen once. The specimen was PBMCs. The source is a woman under 30 in good health and CMV-seronegative.

The CDR3 loop is CASSLLAGAVNYGYTF. In nucleotides, the CDR3 is TGTGCCAGCAGCTTGCTCGCGGGTGCGGTTAACTATGGCTACACCTTC. The chain is built from TRBV7-2 and TRBJ1-2, with D uncertain. The CDR3 consists of 16 residues. V lost 3 bases, J lost 1 base, and 15 bases lay in between. Germline V gene data show CDR1 as SGHTA and CDR2 as FQGNSA.

This chain uses TRBV5-4 with TRBJ2-5; 8 positions agree with TRBD2. With the DNA end fitting TRBJ2-7 better, the J assignment may be wrong. Germline V gene data show CDR1 as SGHNT and CDR2 as YYREEE (reference sequence). The CDR3 extends over 15 amino acids. The DNA of the CDR3 is TGTGCCAGCAGCTCGGGCGGGGCGGGGGGATACGAGCAGTACTTC. Protein product: CASSSGGAGGYEQYF.

The chain combines TRBV11-2 with TRBJ1-2; 7 bases map to TRBD1. The length of the CDR3 is 15 residues. Germline CDR1 is SGHAT and CDR2 is FQNNGV. Trimming at V came to 5 bases and at J to 8 bases, leaving 14 bases not matched to a gene. The CDR3 region is CASSARVGGAGGYTF. CDR3 bases: TGTGCCAGCAGCGCCCGGGTAGGGGGCGCAGGAGGCTACACCTTC.

The genes are TRBV4-2 and TRBJ2-3; 10 nucleotides line up with TRBD2. The V gene end was trimmed by 3 bases and the J gene end by 0 bases; junction bases not matched to a gene: 12. The CDR3 extends over 19 amino acids. Germline assignment: CDR1 LGHNA and CDR2 YNFKEQ. As DNA, the CDR3 is TGTGCCAGCAGCCATTGGTTGCTAGCGGGGGTAACTAGCACAGATACGCAGTATTTT. Protein product: CASSHWLLAGVTSTDTQYF.

This clone was counted between two and nine times. For the CDR3, the DNA is TGTGCCAGCAGATATCGTCCGGGGAACACTGAAGCTTTCTTT. The encoded protein is CASRYRPGNTEAFF. The V and J genes are TRBV27 and TRBJ1-1; D gene ambiguous. The CDR3 loop spans 14 amino acids. Deletions cut 6 bases from V and 1 base from J, with 12 bases between. From germline, CDR1 is MNHEY and CDR2 SMNVEV (reference sequence).

This chain uses TRBV30 with TRBJ1-1; no firm D call. Germline assignment: CDR1 GTSNPN and CDR2 SVGIG (reference sequence). Trimming stripped 0 bases from V and 2 bases from J, with 10 bases between. This CDR3 region has 14 residues. This CDR3 is CAWSVAGINTEAFF. DNA for the CDR3: TGTGCCTGGAGTGTTGCCGGGATAAACACTGAAGCTTTCTTT.

This sequence joins TRBV29-1 and TRBJ1-2; D uncertain. Germline V gives CDR1 SQVTM, CDR2 ANQGSEA. Trimming cost V 7 bases and J 7 bases, with 13 bases left between them. The CDR3 spans 11 residues. The DNA for the CDR3 is TGCAGCGGGTCCAAAATCGGTGGCTACACCTTC. It encodes CSGSKIGGYTF. The full variable domain, rest sourced from reference TRBV29-1 and TRBJ1-2, is SAVISQKPSRDICQRGTSLTIQCQVDSQVTMMFWYRQQPGQSLTLIATANQGSEATYESGFVIDKFPISRPNLTFSTLTVSNMSPEDSSIYLCSGSKIGGYTFGSGTRLTVV.

The V and J genes are TRBV7-2 and TRBJ1-4, with a possible D match to TRBD1 (6 bases). Per the germline V gene, CDR1 is SGHTA and CDR2 is FQGNSA. The CDR3 contains 14 residues. Trimming took 5 bases from V and 8 from J, leaving 15 bases between them. Here the CDR3 reads CASSGLGAGEKLFF. The DNA of the CDR3 is TGTGCCAGCAGCGGCCTGGGGGCAGGAGAAAAACTGTTTTTT.

V usage is TRBV6-5 and J usage is TRBJ1-5; D uncertain. Trimming stripped 3 bases from V and 0 bases from J, with 6 bases between. Germline CDR1 and CDR2: MNHEY and SVGAGI. This CDR3 has 14 amino acids. CDR3 in DNA: TGTGCCAGCAGTTATCTAAATAGCAATCAGCCCCAGCATTTT. Its protein is CASSYLNSNQPQHF.

The rearrangement links TRBV12-2 to TRBJ2-7; the D segment call TRBD1 is taken from the table without a DNA check. TRBV12-2 is a pseudogene segment. This CDR3 is 13 amino acids long. The CDR3 DNA is TGTGCAAGTCGCGCCGCCGGACAGGTCGAGCAGTACTTC. This encodes CASRAAGQVEQYF.

This clone came up a few times. This chain uses TRBV6-1 with TRBJ2-1; 10 bases agree with TRBD2. The ends lost 1 base at V and 4 bases at J; junction bases unmatched: 1. Germline V CDR1 and CDR2: MNHNS, SASEGT. The CDR3 has 15 amino acids. The CDR3 sequence: CASSEERGGYNEQFF. The CDR3 region has the DNA TGTGCCAGCAGTGAAGAGCGGGGGGGATACAATGAGCAGTTCTTC.

The chain combines TRBV6-5 with TRBJ1-5, with D uncertain. The CDR3 has 14 amino acids. CDR1 is MNHEY, CDR2 SVGAGI, per germline. V lost 6 bases to trimming and J lost 6 bases, with 15 bases between them. CDR3 amino acids: CASRSEGNRQPQHF. CDR3 bases: TGTGCCAGCAGAAGCGAGGGAAATCGTCAGCCCCAGCATTTT.

J is TRBJ1-2 and V is TRBV10-3, with 7 nucleotides matching TRBD1. The CDR3 totals 14 residues. The V and J ends lost 7 bases and 6 bases, in that order; junction bases with no gene match: 11. Germline values: CDR1 ENHRY, CDR2 SYGVKD. CDR3 sequence (DNA): TGTGCCATCAAAGCCCCACTAGGGGGCGATGGCTACACCTTC. Translation gives CAIKAPLGGDGYTF.

This clone was seen a handful of times. The CDR3 loop reads CASTRWGTETEAFF. As DNA, the CDR3 is TGTGCCAGCACTCGTTGGGGGACAGAGACTGAAGCTTTCTTT. V usage is TRBV6-5 and J usage is TRBJ1-1, with 7 bases matching TRBD1. Germline values: CDR1 MNHEY, CDR2 SVGAGI. Germline trimming cut 7 bases from V and 5 bases from J; bases unmatched to any gene: 10. The CDR3 length is 14 residues.

This rearrangement joins TRBV6-6 to TRBJ1-6; D is undetermined. The CDR3 is 15 residues long. Germline CDR1 is MNHNY and CDR2 is SVGAGI (reference sequence). V lost 6 bases and J 10 bases, leaving 19 bases between the germline ends. CDR3: CASRDQATAGSPLHF. The CDR3 DNA sequence: TGTGCCAGCAGGGACCAGGCAACCGCGGGATCACCCCTCCACTTT.

This clone appeared a few times. The chain couples TRBV18 to TRBJ1-2; D gene unclear. This CDR3 comprises 14 residues. V was pared by 2 bases and J by 3 bases, with 10 bases between. CDR1 and CDR2 from the germline V gene are KGHSH and LQKENI. The CDR3 spells CASSPSPVDYGYTF. The CDR3 nucleotides read TGTGCCAGCTCACCAAGTCCGGTCGACTATGGCTACACCTTC.

The chain links TRBV10-3 to TRBJ1-1; 7 positions match TRBD1. Trimming at V came to 5 bases and at J to 6 bases, leaving 3 bases not matched to a gene. CDR1 and CDR2 (germline): ENHRY, SYGVKD. The CDR3 totals 12 residues. In DNA, the CDR3 is TGTGCCATCAGTCCACAGGGGCCTGAAGCTTTCTTT. Encoded protein: CAISPQGPEAFF.

The chain is built from TRBV6-1 and TRBJ1-4; the D gene is possibly TRBD1 (6 bases). This CDR3 spans 14 amino acids. V lost 8 bases and J lost 5, with 15 bases in between. Germline V gene sequence: CDR1 MNHNS, CDR2 SASEGT. The CDR3 region has the DNA TGTGCCAGCGGCCCGCAGGGGCTAAATGAAAAACTGTTTTTT. Amino acids: CASGPQGLNEKLFF.

The chain employs TRBV7-8 and TRBJ1-1, with TRBD1 identical over 9 bases. From germline, CDR1 is SGHVS and CDR2 FQNEAQ. CDR3 size: 15 residues. Germline trimming cut 5 bases from V and 7 bases from J; bases unmatched to any gene: 11. CDR3 nucleotide sequence: TGTGCCAGCAGCCCCCGGGACAGGGCCACCTATGAAGCTTTCTTT. This sequence encodes CASSPRDRATYEAFF. Based on the CDR3 plus reference TRBV7-8 and TRBJ1-1, the full variable domain is GAGVSQSPRYKVAKRGQDVALRCDPISGHVSLFWYQQALGQGPEFLTYFQNEAQLDKSGLPSDRFFAERPEGSVSTLKIQRTQQEDSAVYLCASSPRDRATYEAFFGQGTRLTVV.

The chain recombines TRBV5-1 with TRBJ2-7; the match to TRBD2 covers 8 bases. CDR1 and CDR2 from the germline V gene are SGHRS and YFSETQ. CDR3 size: 11 residues. CDR3 nucleotides: TGCGAGATAGCGGGGAACTTCGAGCAGTACTTC. Translated: CEIAGNFEQYF.

A word on this clone: Mismatch with germline at one junction end may stem from a read error. The chain is built from TRBV9 and TRBJ2-1; D unclear. Germline CDR1 and CDR2: SGDLS and YYNGEE. The CDR3 totals 9 residues. The CDR3 nucleotides read TGTGCCAGCAGCGTAGGTGGCCTCTTC. The encoded protein is CASSVGGLF.

The chain links TRBV18 to TRBJ1-6; D is perhaps TRBD1 (5 bases). Per germline, CDR1 KGHSH and CDR2 LQKENI. The CDR3 is made up of 16 amino acids. Trimming cost V 5 bases and J 4 bases, with 15 bases left between them. CDR3 residues: CASSTDSRFYNSPLHF. In nucleotides, the CDR3 is TGTGCCAGCTCAACAGACAGCCGCTTTTATAATTCACCCCTCCACTTT.

This chain connects TRBV9 to TRBJ1-5; unclear D gene. Trimming removed 1 base at V and 9 bases at J, with 11 bases between. This CDR3 is 13 amino acids long. Germline V gene sequence: CDR1 SGDLS, CDR2 YYNGEE. CDR3 sequence: CASSVKEFGPQHF. DNA of the CDR3: TGTGCCAGCAGCGTAAAGGAGTTTGGGCCCCAGCATTTT. The full variable domain, rest sourced from reference TRBV9 and TRBJ1-5, is DSGVTQTPKHLITATGQRVTLRCSPRSGDLSVYWYQQSLDQGLQFLIQYYNGEERAKGNILERFSAQQFPDLHSELNLSSLELGDSALYFCASSVKEFGPQHFGDGTRLSIL.

The V and J genes are TRBV30 and TRBJ1-2, with 10 bases aligning to TRBD1. The CDR3 has 13 amino acids. Germline V lookup: CDR1 GTSNPN, CDR2 SVGIG (reference sequence). V was pared by 2 bases and J by 8 bases, with 5 bases of the junction left unmatched. The CDR3 sequence: CAWSRGQGDGYTF. In DNA form, the CDR3 reads TGTGCCTGGAGTCGCGGACAGGGGGACGGCTACACCTTC.

The CDR3 DNA reads TGTGCCAGCAGCAACCGGGACAGGACTCCGAAGTACCAAGAGACCCAGTACTTC. Encoded protein: CASSNRDRTPKYQETQYF. This chain joins TRBV5-5 and TRBJ2-5; 8 bases fit TRBD1. The CDR3 is 18 residues long. Germline lookup yields CDR1 SGHKS and CDR2 YYEKEE (reference sequence). The J segment lost 0 bases and the V segment lost 4 bases, leaving 14 bases of the junction unmatched. Together with reference TRBV5-5 and TRBJ2-5, the CDR3 gives the full variable domain: DAGVTQSPTHLIKTRGQQVTLRCSPISGHKSVSWYQQVLGQGPQFIFQYYEKEERGRGNFPDRFSARQFPNYSSELNVNALLLGDSALYLCASSNRDRTPKYQETQYFGPGTRLLVL.

The J gene is TRBJ1-5, the V gene TRBV19, with 8 bases aligning to TRBD1. J lost 6 bases, V lost 3 bases, and 4 bases had no gene match. The CDR3 consists of 14 residues. From germline, CDR1 is LNHDA and CDR2 SQIVND (reference sequence). CDR3 loop: CASSISGGGQPQHF. The CDR3 DNA is TGTGCCAGTAGTATTTCAGGGGGCGGTCAGCCCCAGCATTTT.

V gene TRBV6-1 combines with J gene TRBJ2-1; D might be TRBD1 (5 bases). CDR3 size: 17 residues. The germline CDR1 and CDR2 sequences are MNHNS and SASEGT. V was shortened by 2 bases and J by 12 bases, with 26 bases between the two germline ends. In DNA, the CDR3 is TGTGCCAGCAGTGAACAGGCGGCAGGGTGGGTGGGTTTACCGCAGTTCTTC. Translating it yields CASSEQAAGWVGLPQFF.

V and J are TRBV19 and TRBJ1-5, with TRBD1 as a possible D gene (5 bases). The V gene's germline CDR1 is LNHDA and CDR2 SQIVND (reference sequence). Trimming removed 7 bases from V and 5 bases from J, with 9 bases in between. The CDR3 is made up of 12 amino acids. The CDR3 region has the DNA TGTGCCAGTACAGACAGATATCAGCCCCAGCATTTT. It translates to CASTDRYQPQHF. The whole variable domain, filled in from reference TRBV19 and TRBJ1-5, reads DGGITQSPKYLFRKEGQNVTLSCEQNLNHDAMYWYRQDPGQGLRLIYYSQIVNDFQKGDIAEGYSVSREKKESFPLTVTSAQKNPTAFYLCASTDRYQPQHFGDGTRLSIL.

This chain joins TRBV5-8 and TRBJ1-4, with no clear D. From germline, CDR1 is SGHTS and CDR2 YDEGEE. Trimming left V 0 bases short and J 0 bases short, with 12 bases between. The CDR3 totals 17 residues. CDR3 protein: CASSLAVISATNEKLFF. In DNA, the CDR3 is TGTGCCAGCAGCTTGGCGGTCATCTCCGCAACTAATGAAAAACTGTTTTTT.